The entry below describes one T cell receptor (beta chain). Its antigen is still unknown. TCR alpha and TCR beta cDNA libraries carrying sample barcodes and UMIs were produced by 5'RACE using constant-segment primers. TCRdb called the 5' RACE reads again in MiXCR, with one record for every CDR3 protein. The table includes around 420,000 distinct CDR3 sequences, around 24% detected once. The data were obtained in a study of T-cell memory formation after mild COVID-19. Study-wide results and limits: Contracting clones from day 15 to 85 showed balanced CD4/CD8; later expanders favored CD4+. Some clones that responded were present in memory (sampled pre-infection), which suggests cross-reactive memory joined.

The ends were cut back, 0 bases at V and 7 bases at J, with 12 bases in the middle. Germline assignment: CDR1 LGHNA and CDR2 YNFKEQ. The CDR3 loop spans 14 amino acids. This TCR came from an adult woman who had mild COVID-19 (a few samples of this study predate the infection). Cell type and time point are not known. The sequenced material came from PBMCs or a T cell subset sorted from them (not recorded which). The chain links TRBV4-2 to TRBJ1-2; D gene unclear. This CDR3 is CASSQDLLPVGYTF. CDR3 nucleotides: TGTGCCAGCAGCCAAGATCTACTCCCAGTTGGCTACACCTTC.